The rows below give T cell receptor beta chains drawn from one sample of a study of blood T cells in healthy people across ages. In TCRdb, the 5' RACE reads were re-called with MiXCR into one record per CDR3 protein. This table has under 2 million distinct CDR3 sequences, about 31% appearing once. The sample comprised blood. The receptors shown here come from a woman aged 25 to 45 in good health. Both conserved end residues are part of each CDR3. Fields, in order: V gene, D gene, J gene, clone size, CDR3 DNA, CDR3 protein. The D gene is left open where the match is weak. Rows give clone size only sometimes, using once, few, many, or a class for an expanded clone.

v_call: TRBV6-2/TRBV6-3; d_call: TRBD1; j_call: TRBJ2-7; clone_size: .; cdr3_nt: TGTGCCAGTTACCGAGACAGGGGGGCAACTCTCCTGGACGAGCAGTACTTC; cdr3_aa: CASYRDRGATLLDEQYF
v_call: TRBV6-1; d_call: .; j_call: TRBJ2-7; clone_size: .; cdr3_nt: TGTGCCAGCAGTGAAGCCCCAAACAGGGCGGGGGAGCAGTACTTC; cdr3_aa: CASSEAPNRAGEQYF
v_call: TRBV3-1; d_call: TRBD2; j_call: TRBJ2-7; clone_size: few; cdr3_nt: TGTGCCAGCAGCCAAGCGGGACTAGCGGGCAGCTCCTACGAGCAGTACTTC; cdr3_aa: CASSQAGLAGSSYEQYF
v_call: TRBV6-4; d_call: TRBD2; j_call: TRBJ2-3; clone_size: .; cdr3_nt: TGTGCCAGCAGTCGACTAGCGGGGAACGAAGGTACGCAGTATTTT; cdr3_aa: CASSRLAGNEGTQYF
v_call: TRBV10-3; d_call: .; j_call: TRBJ2-3; clone_size: few; cdr3_nt: TGTGCCTCGAGAATTTCGGGCACAGATACGCAGTATTTT; cdr3_aa: CASRISGTDTQYF
v_call: TRBV28; d_call: .; j_call: TRBJ1-5; clone_size: .; cdr3_nt: TGTGCCAGCAGTCCCTCGGACAGCCAAAATCAGCCCCAGCATTTT; cdr3_aa: CASSPSDSQNQPQHF
v_call: TRBV4-2; d_call: TRBD2; j_call: TRBJ2-3; clone_size: few; cdr3_nt: TGTGCCAGCAGCCAAGGCCAGGCTAGCGGGGGGGCCGGAGATACGCAGTATTTT; cdr3_aa: CASSQGQASGGAGDTQYF
v_call: TRBV6-2/TRBV6-3; d_call: TRBD2; j_call: TRBJ2-1; clone_size: .; cdr3_nt: TGTGCCAGCAGTTACTTTAGCGGGGCGGCCTACAATGAGCAGTTCTTC; cdr3_aa: CASSYFSGAAYNEQFF
v_call: TRBV5-6; d_call: .; j_call: TRBJ2-5; clone_size: .; cdr3_nt: TGTGCCAGCAGCTATGGATACATCGAACAGCAGTACTTC; cdr3_aa: CASSYGYIEQQYF
v_call: TRBV20-1; d_call: .; j_call: TRBJ2-3; clone_size: few; cdr3_nt: TGCAGTGCCACGGGACTCACCTTCTTAAATACGCAGTATTTT; cdr3_aa: CSATGLTFLNTQYF
v_call: TRBV18; d_call: .; j_call: TRBJ1-2; clone_size: .; cdr3_nt: TGTGCCAGCTCACCTCAGGACAGTGTATATGGCTACACCTTC; cdr3_aa: CASSPQDSVYGYTF
v_call: TRBV20-1; d_call: TRBD1; j_call: TRBJ2-3; clone_size: .; cdr3_nt: TGCAGTGCTAGGGGACAGGGGAGTTTAGGTACGCAGTATTTT; cdr3_aa: CSARGQGSLGTQYF
v_call: TRBV5-1; d_call: TRBD2; j_call: TRBJ2-5; clone_size: .; cdr3_nt: TGCGCCAGCAGCAAGACTAGCGGGGGACATCAAGAGACCCAGTACTTC; cdr3_aa: CASSKTSGGHQETQYF
v_call: TRBV14; d_call: .; j_call: TRBJ1-2; clone_size: many; cdr3_nt: TGTGCCAGCAGCCCCCGACGGCAGGAGAACTATGGCTACACCTTC; cdr3_aa: CASSPRRQENYGYTF
v_call: TRBV9; d_call: .; j_call: TRBJ2-2; clone_size: .; cdr3_nt: TGTGCCAGCAGCTTGTCGGCGGGGATGAACACCGGGGAGCTGTTTTTT; cdr3_aa: CASSLSAGMNTGELFF
v_call: TRBV5-1; d_call: TRBD1; j_call: TRBJ1-4; clone_size: .; cdr3_nt: TGCGCCAGTAGCCCGGACAGGGGGTCGGGTGAGAAACTGTTTTTT; cdr3_aa: CASSPDRGSGEKLFF
v_call: TRBV18; d_call: .; j_call: TRBJ2-3; clone_size: few; cdr3_nt: TGTGCCAGCTCACCCCAGGAGGGTAGCACAGATACGCAGTATTTT; cdr3_aa: CASSPQEGSTDTQYF
v_call: TRBV6-6; d_call: TRBD1; j_call: TRBJ1-4; clone_size: few; cdr3_nt: TGTGCCAGCGGATTGCCGGGACAGGGGGCTAGAGAAAAACTGTTTTTT; cdr3_aa: CASGLPGQGAREKLFF
v_call: TRBV7-9; d_call: .; j_call: TRBJ2-5; clone_size: .; cdr3_nt: TGTGCCAGCAGCAAGACTGGCTTCGATGAGACCCAGTACTTC; cdr3_aa: CASSKTGFDETQYF
v_call: TRBV20-1; d_call: TRBD1; j_call: TRBJ1-1; clone_size: .; cdr3_nt: TGCAGTGCGCCGGGACAGCCGTACACTGAAGCTTTCTTT; cdr3_aa: CSAPGQPYTEAFF
v_call: TRBV20-1; d_call: .; j_call: TRBJ1-4; clone_size: few; cdr3_nt: TGCAGTGCGATACTCGGCAAGGTGGGGGAAAAACTGTTTTTT; cdr3_aa: CSAILGKVGEKLFF
v_call: TRBV5-1; d_call: .; j_call: TRBJ2-1; clone_size: .; cdr3_nt: TGCGCCAGCAGCTTGTCACTAGACGTGAGGGGTGAGCAGTTCTTC; cdr3_aa: CASSLSLDVRGEQFF
v_call: TRBV6-1; d_call: .; j_call: TRBJ2-1; clone_size: .; cdr3_nt: TGTGCCAGCAGTGAAGGAGTTAGCTTGGGCAATGAGCAGTTCTTC; cdr3_aa: CASSEGVSLGNEQFF
v_call: TRBV4-1; d_call: .; j_call: TRBJ2-5; clone_size: few; cdr3_nt: TGCGCCAGCAGCCAAGATTTGAGTAGCGGAGAAGAGACCCAGTACTTC; cdr3_aa: CASSQDLSSGEETQYF
v_call: TRBV5-1; d_call: .; j_call: TRBJ2-7; clone_size: once; cdr3_nt: TGCGCCAGCAGCTGGGGACCCGTGTCCTACGAGCAGTACTTC; cdr3_aa: CASSWGPVSYEQYF
v_call: TRBV11-2; d_call: .; j_call: TRBJ2-3; clone_size: few; cdr3_nt: TGTGCCAGCAGCCCGTCCGCCCTTGCAGATACGCAGTATTTT; cdr3_aa: CASSPSALADTQYF
v_call: TRBV20-1; d_call: .; j_call: TRBJ1-5; clone_size: .; cdr3_nt: TGCGGTGCCCGACCGGTAAATCAGCCCCAGCATTTT; cdr3_aa: CGARPVNQPQHF
v_call: TRBV25-1; d_call: .; j_call: TRBJ2-1; clone_size: many; cdr3_nt: TGTGCCAGCAGCCCAGACCCATTCAATGAGCAGTTCTTC; cdr3_aa: CASSPDPFNEQFF
v_call: TRBV7-9; d_call: TRBD1; j_call: TRBJ2-3; clone_size: .; cdr3_nt: TGTGCCAGCAGCACAACGAGGGCGAGGGGGCAAAAGGCTGTAAATACGCAGTATTTT; cdr3_aa: CASSTTRARGQKAVNTQYF
v_call: TRBV28; d_call: TRBD1; j_call: TRBJ1-5; clone_size: few; cdr3_nt: TGTGCCAGCAGTTCGGACAGGGAGATCGATCAGCCCCAGCATTTT; cdr3_aa: CASSSDREIDQPQHF
v_call: TRBV28; d_call: .; j_call: TRBJ2-1; clone_size: .; cdr3_nt: TGTGCCAGCAGTTTTCCTGAGGGTGGGGAGCAGTTCTTC; cdr3_aa: CASSFPEGGEQFF
v_call: TRBV7-8; d_call: .; j_call: TRBJ2-4; clone_size: .; cdr3_nt: TGTGCCAGCAGCTCCGATCGACAAAACATTCAGTACTTC; cdr3_aa: CASSSDRQNIQYF
v_call: TRBV2; d_call: .; j_call: TRBJ2-1; clone_size: .; cdr3_nt: TGTGCCAGTTTAGAACTGAGCTCCTACAATGAGCAGTTCTTC; cdr3_aa: CASLELSSYNEQFF
v_call: TRBV6-2/TRBV6-3; d_call: .; j_call: TRBJ2-3; clone_size: many; cdr3_nt: TGTGCCAGCAGACAAACGGGAACAGATACGCAGTATTTT; cdr3_aa: CASRQTGTDTQYF
v_call: TRBV3-1; d_call: .; j_call: TRBJ2-6; clone_size: .; cdr3_nt: TGTGCCAGCAGCCACGGGGCCGTCTCTGGGGCCAACGTCCTGACTTTC; cdr3_aa: CASSHGAVSGANVLTF
v_call: TRBV7-2; d_call: .; j_call: TRBJ2-4; clone_size: few; cdr3_nt: TGTGCCAGCAGCCTTAGGGGGAATGGGGGGGCCAAAAACATTCAGTACTTC; cdr3_aa: CASSLRGNGGAKNIQYF
v_call: TRBV6-6; d_call: .; j_call: TRBJ1-1; clone_size: .; cdr3_nt: TGTGCCAGCACCCATAGTACCGGGGACACTGAAGCTTTCTTT; cdr3_aa: CASTHSTGDTEAFF
v_call: TRBV6-7; d_call: .; j_call: TRBJ2-7; clone_size: .; cdr3_nt: TGTGCCAGCATTCCCCTACCCTGTATGGGATCCTACGAGCAGTACTTC; cdr3_aa: CASIPLPCMGSYEQYF
v_call: TRBV14; d_call: .; j_call: TRBJ2-7; clone_size: .; cdr3_nt: TGTGCCAGCAGCCAAGGACCCTCCCTCCCCTACGAGCAGTACTTC; cdr3_aa: CASSQGPSLPYEQYF
v_call: TRBV19; d_call: TRBD1; j_call: TRBJ2-7; clone_size: few; cdr3_nt: TGTGCCAGTAGTATAGACCCGGACAGGGTTTGGTACGAGCAGTACTTC; cdr3_aa: CASSIDPDRVWYEQYF
v_call: TRBV20-1; d_call: .; j_call: TRBJ2-7; clone_size: many; cdr3_nt: TGCAGTGCCCCGGGGTGGGGGGCGCAAAACGAGCAGTACTTC; cdr3_aa: CSAPGWGAQNEQYF
v_call: TRBV9; d_call: TRBD2; j_call: TRBJ2-1; clone_size: many; cdr3_nt: TGTGCCAGCAGCGTAGGGGGGACTAGCGGGGGAGGATTTTACAATGAGCAGTTCTTC; cdr3_aa: CASSVGGTSGGGFYNEQFF
v_call: TRBV20-1; d_call: TRBD1; j_call: TRBJ2-7; clone_size: .; cdr3_nt: TGCAGTGCCGAACAGGGGATTTCCTACGAGCAGTACTTC; cdr3_aa: CSAEQGISYEQYF
v_call: TRBV3-1; d_call: TRBD1; j_call: TRBJ2-7; clone_size: few; cdr3_nt: TGTGCCAGCAGCCGAACTACAGGGGCATCCTACGAGCAGTACTTC; cdr3_aa: CASSRTTGASYEQYF
v_call: TRBV28; d_call: .; j_call: TRBJ1-1; clone_size: once; cdr3_nt: TGTGCCAGCAGTTTCTCGCAGGGAGCTTTCTTT; cdr3_aa: CASSFSQGAFF
v_call: TRBV20-1; d_call: TRBD1; j_call: TRBJ1-2; clone_size: .; cdr3_nt: TGCAGTGCTAGAGATGCAAGTCAGGGGGCCTATGGCTACACCTTC; cdr3_aa: CSARDASQGAYGYTF
v_call: TRBV4-1; d_call: TRBD2; j_call: TRBJ2-7; clone_size: .; cdr3_nt: TGCGCCAGCAGCCAAGATTCACTAGCGGGTCCCTACGAGCAGTACTTC; cdr3_aa: CASSQDSLAGPYEQYF
v_call: TRBV18; d_call: .; j_call: TRBJ1-2; clone_size: .; cdr3_nt: TGTGCCAGCTCACCGGGGACAAGGCAAAACTATGGCTACACCTTC; cdr3_aa: CASSPGTRQNYGYTF
v_call: TRBV7-8; d_call: .; j_call: TRBJ1-1; clone_size: .; cdr3_nt: TGTGCCAGCAGCCCTCTCCTGGGCGAGGACACTGAAGCTTTCTTT; cdr3_aa: CASSPLLGEDTEAFF
v_call: TRBV2; d_call: TRBD2; j_call: TRBJ2-5; clone_size: .; cdr3_nt: TGTGCCAGCAGTGAAATCCTAGCGGGGGCGAGAGAGACCCAGTACTTC; cdr3_aa: CASSEILAGARETQYF